The rows below give T cell receptor beta chains drawn from one sample of a study of cytomegalovirus exposure and HLA in healthy donors. Some clones are missing from TCRdb's copy, which holds only in-frame ones; the method was immunoSEQ multiplex PCR. This sample has over 95,000 clones, with roughly 80% found just once. Sequenced sample: PBMCs. All receptors derive from a female donor in good health and CMV-seronegative. Each CDR3 is given with its conserved first and last residue. A D gene is named only where the DNA matches it firmly. Size tells how often a clone was seen (once, few, many) or the class of an expanded clone, and some rows leave it out.

V: TRBV9; length: 16; D: .; size: few; J: TRBJ2-5; CDR3: CASSAGYGTGLGAQYF; DNA: TGTGCCAGCAGCGCCGGATATGGGACTGGGCTAGGGGCCCAGTACTTC
V: TRBV9; length: 14; D: .; size: .; J: TRBJ2-7; CDR3: CASSVGVQGYEQYF; DNA: TGTGCCAGCAGCGTAGGGGTTCAGGGATACGAGCAGTACTTC
V: TRBV5-5; length: 17; D: TRBD1; size: .; J: TRBJ1-4; CDR3: CASSLALPGQGGEKLFF; DNA: TGTGCCAGCAGCTTGGCGCTGCCGGGACAGGGGGGTGAAAAACTGTTTTTT
V: TRBV9; length: 13; D: .; size: .; J: TRBJ2-7; CDR3: CASSGRLVGEQYF; DNA: TGTGCCAGCAGCGGGAGACTAGTGGGAGAGCAGTACTTC
V: TRBV11-2; length: 16; D: TRBD1; size: .; J: TRBJ1-1; CDR3: CASSSDVRDRGTEAFF; DNA: TGTGCCAGCAGCTCGGACGTCCGGGACAGGGGCACTGAAGCTTTCTTT
V: TRBV27; length: 16; D: .; size: .; J: TRBJ2-7; CDR3: CASSFRAGRSNYEQYF; DNA: TGTGCCAGCAGTTTTAGGGCGGGCAGGTCGAACTACGAGCAGTACTTC
V: TRBV28; length: 13; D: TRBD1; size: .; J: TRBJ1-2; CDR3: CASSVDRGNGYTF; DNA: TGTGCCAGCAGCGTAGACAGGGGGAACGGCTACACCTTC
V: TRBV20-1; length: 10; D: .; size: .; J: TRBJ2-7; CDR3: CTPKQDEQYF; DNA: TGCACTCCTAAGCAGGACGAGCAGTACTTC
V: TRBV5-4; length: 13; D: TRBD2; size: .; J: TRBJ2-3; CDR3: CAFSGGGRDTQYF; DNA: TGTGCCTTTTCTGGCGGGGGGAGGGATACGCAGTATTTT
V: TRBV27; length: 13; D: .; size: .; J: TRBJ1-5; CDR3: CASSLSLNQPQHF; DNA: TGTGCCAGCAGCCTAAGCCTGAATCAGCCCCAGCATTTT
V: TRBV7-9; length: 14; D: TRBD1; size: .; J: TRBJ1-1; CDR3: CASTETGDNTEAFF; DNA: TGTGCCAGCACCGAGACAGGGGATAACACTGAAGCTTTCTTT
V: TRBV7-6; length: 16; D: TRBD1; size: .; J: TRBJ2-7; CDR3: CASSAFTGEFIYEQYF; DNA: TGTGCCAGCAGCGCCTTCACAGGGGAGTTCATCTACGAGCAGTACTTC
V: TRBV5-3; length: 19; D: TRBD1; size: .; J: TRBJ1-6; CDR3: CARSLPANRGGSYNSPLHF; DNA: TGTGCCAGAAGCTTGCCCGCGAACAGGGGGGGATCCTATAATTCACCCCTCCACTTT
V: TRBV5-4; length: 13; D: TRBD1; size: .; J: TRBJ1-2; CDR3: CASSLRQGGGYTF; DNA: TGTGCCAGCAGCCTAAGACAGGGCGGTGGCTACACCTTC
V: TRBV5-6; length: 13; D: .; size: .; J: TRBJ1-3; CDR3: CASRKGVGNTIYF; DNA: TGTGCCAGCAGAAAGGGGGTAGGAAACACCATATATTTT
V: TRBV19; length: 15; D: TRBD2; size: .; J: TRBJ2-7; CDR3: CASSILAGMSYEQYF; DNA: TGTGCCAGTAGTATCCTAGCGGGAATGTCCTACGAGCAGTACTTC
V: TRBV7-3; length: 16; D: .; size: .; J: TRBJ2-3; CDR3: CASSPSLGLLTDTQYF; DNA: TGTGCCAGCAGCCCCTCGCTAGGTCTCCTCACAGATACGCAGTATTTT
V: TRBV28; length: 15; D: .; size: once; J: TRBJ1-4; CDR3: CASRGGGWGNEKLFF; DNA: TGTGCCAGCAGGGGGGGAGGGTGGGGGAATGAAAAACTGTTTTTT
V: TRBV18; length: 15; D: TRBD1; size: .; J: TRBJ1-1; CDR3: CASSPQKGGYTEAFF; DNA: TGTGCCAGCTCACCACAAAAAGGGGGCTACACTGAAGCTTTCTTT
V: TRBV28; length: 10; D: .; size: .; J: TRBJ2-7; CDR3: CASSLYEQYF; DNA: TGTGCCAGCAGCCTCTACGAGCAGTACTTC
V: TRBV2; length: 14; D: .; size: once; J: TRBJ1-2; CDR3: CASREGGLNYGYTF; DNA: TGTGCCAGCAGGGAGGGGGGGCTGAACTATGGCTACACCTTC
V: TRBV4-2; length: 14; D: TRBD1; size: .; J: TRBJ2-7; CDR3: CASTPTGGRDEQYF; DNA: TGTGCCAGCACCCCTACAGGGGGCCGCGACGAGCAGTACTTC
V: TRBV6-1; length: 16; D: .; size: .; J: TRBJ1-5; CDR3: CASSERGSHSNQPQHF; DNA: TGTGCCAGCAGTGAGCGAGGATCCCATAGCAATCAGCCCCAGCATTTT
V: TRBV11-3; length: 16; D: TRBD2; size: .; J: TRBJ2-1; CDR3: CASSRATSGRGNEQFF; DNA: TGTGCCAGCAGCCGCGCGACTAGCGGGAGAGGCAATGAGCAGTTCTTC
V: TRBV19; length: 12; D: .; size: few; J: TRBJ1-5; CDR3: CASSGRSQPQHF; DNA: TGTGCCAGTAGTGGGCGATCTCAGCCCCAGCATTTT
V: TRBV5-1; length: 18; D: TRBD1; size: .; J: TRBJ1-6; CDR3: CASSLGQGLIPYNSPLHF; DNA: TGCGCCAGCAGCTTGGGACAGGGGCTTATCCCCTATAATTCACCCCTCCACTTT
V: TRBV29-1; length: 11; D: .; size: .; J: TRBJ2-1; CDR3: CSGELGDEQFF; DNA: TGCAGCGGTGAGCTGGGAGATGAGCAGTTCTTC
V: TRBV6-6; length: 15; D: TRBD1; size: .; J: TRBJ1-5; CDR3: CASSLGQGALQPQHF; DNA: TGTGCCAGCAGTCTAGGACAGGGGGCATTACAGCCCCAGCATTTT
V: TRBV6-6; length: 15; D: TRBD1; size: .; J: TRBJ2-2; CDR3: CASRGQVGDTGELFF; DNA: TGTGCCAGCAGAGGACAGGTTGGGGACACCGGGGAGCTGTTTTTT
V: TRBV29-1; length: 14; D: .; size: .; J: TRBJ2-1; CDR3: CSVESGNSYNEQFF; DNA: TGCAGCGTTGAATCCGGGAACTCCTACAATGAGCAGTTCTTC
V: TRBV6-9; length: 21; D: TRBD2; size: few; J: TRBJ2-7; CDR3: CASSYRQPTTLQRGETYEQYF; DNA: TGTGCCAGCAGTTATCGACAGCCGACCACTCTTCAGCGGGGGGAAACCTACGAGCAGTACTTC
V: TRBV6-1; length: 14; D: TRBD1; size: .; J: TRBJ2-1; CDR3: CATGQAASYNEQFF; DNA: TGTGCCACAGGACAGGCAGCCTCCTACAATGAGCAGTTCTTC
V: TRBV5-4; length: 13; D: TRBD2; size: .; J: TRBJ2-7; CDR3: CASSSGPTYEQYF; DNA: TGTGCCAGCTCTAGCGGACCTACCTACGAGCAGTACTTC
V: TRBV15; length: 16; D: .; size: .; J: TRBJ1-2; CDR3: CATSRDQRTGGYGYTF; DNA: TGTGCCACCAGCAGAGATCAGAGGACTGGAGGTTATGGCTACACCTTC